The sequence of this T cell receptor (beta chain) was determined in a study of blood T cell repertoires in COVID-19 (dated by TCRdb to 2020 to 2021). For context, the study as a whole: Samples covering the acute and convalescent phases of COVID-19 were provided by collaborators in the United States, Italy and Spain. The material from the prospective study consisted of cDNA or gDNA derived from T cells, B-cell-depleted T cells, or PBMCs. Subjects who had been exposed to COVID-19, were actively infected with it, or had recovered from it provided the deeply sampled blood TCRbeta repertoires that made up the dataset. The repertoires were released in a freely available public database intended as a resource for research on the immune response to SARS-CoV-2. The samples were drawn from the first 160 participants of the ongoing ImmuneRACE study and from 1,200 or so subjects provided by 6 global collaborators. Nearly every sample came with metadata listing a de-identified subject ID, COVID-19 status, age in years and sex. Where HLA class I and class II types were available, the types were taken from metadata supplied by the sample provider, not from assay-based typing. Study-wide findings and limitations: How much clinical and demographic metadata was included differed by source and by participant, and the metadata was provided uncurated.

One collaborating source in Seattle enrolled patients while the patients were actively infected and followed the patients over time throughout the course of disease. The collaborating institutions used their own protocols to collect whole blood in K2EDTA tubes. For TCRbeta analysis, collaborators shipped samples in one of three forms: frozen whole blood, isolated PBMCs, or DNA extracted from either of those sample types. TCRbeta CDR3 regions were amplified from genomic DNA by means of the immunoSEQ Assay, a bias-controlled multiplex PCR. The paper's processing steps were these. The number of nucleated cells in each sample was estimated by amplification of reference gene primers within the assay. Sequence reads were collapsed and filtered to measure the absolute abundance of every unique TCRbeta CDR3 rearrangement. Productive Simpson clonality was computed per sample as the square root of Simpson's diversity index over productive rearrangements. What TCRdb holds here is the immuneACCESS table cut down to in-frame rearrangements. Part of the clones is not present; checked against another copy, under half of the missing clones reflect an unresolved V gene, and the others are unexplained. V, J and clone size reflect that table, while D and trimming were determined from the DNA. For this sample the table gives around 260,000 clones, of which around nine tenths were detected only once. The ten largest account for 5.2% of the sample.

In the case of this clone: Its antigen target is currently unknown. Base qualities are not at hand, and no much larger clone is one base apart.

The junction shows trimming of 5 bases on V and 5 bases on J, plus 15 bases between the germline ends. Via the germline V gene, CDR1 is MNHEY and CDR2 SVGAGI. Counted from cysteine to phenylalanine, this CDR3 has 14 amino acids. The entry retains the CDR3 DNA only, 42 bases that are in frame from base 1. The specimen sequenced was peripheral blood. The chain links TRBV6-5 with TRBJ2-5; the D segment could be TRBD1, given 6 matching bases. The sequence came from an older woman with COVID-19, enrolled during active disease. For the CDR3, the sequence is CASSPKQGIETQYF. In nucleotide form, the sequence is TGTGCCAGCAGTCCGAAACAGGGAATTGAGACCCAGTACTTC.